The 31 T cell receptor beta chains given below trace back to one sample, sequenced in a study of cytomegalovirus exposure and HLA in healthy donors. The primer mix had 60 Vbeta and 13 Jbeta primers. TCRdb keeps only in-frame clones here, not all; method: immunoSEQ multiplex PCR. The table has around 180,000 clones, about three quarters seen once. Input material: PBMCs. The receptor set was obtained from a woman aged 40 to 50 in good health and CMV-seronegative.

The chain links TRBV7-9 to TRBJ2-1, with 7 bases fitting TRBD2. V lost 7 bases, J lost 11 bases, and 8 bases stayed unmatched. Germline CDR1 and CDR2: SEHNR and FQNEAQ (reference sequence). The CDR3 has 12 residues. Here the CDR3 reads CASTLGRAQQFF. In DNA, the CDR3 is TGTGCCAGCACCCTTGGGAGGGCCCAGCAGTTCTTC.

This rearrangement joins TRBV5-1 to TRBJ1-4; the D gene is possibly TRBD1 (6 bases). CDR1 and CDR2 (germline): SGHRS, YFSETQ. V lost 4 bases, J lost 5 bases, and 12 bases lay in between. This CDR3 contains 14 residues. The CDR3 DNA follows: TGCGCCAGCAGCCGGGACGGGACAAATGAAAAACTGTTTTTT. Residues: CASSRDGTNEKLFF. The variable domain in full, completed from reference TRBV5-1 and TRBJ1-4, reads KAGVTQTPRYLIKTRGQQVTLSCSPISGHRSVSWYQQTPGQGLQFLFEYFSETQRNKGNFPGRFSGRQFSNSRSEMNVSTLELGDSALYLCASSRDGTNEKLFFGSGTQLSVL.

This clone was observed a handful of times. The CDR3 reads CATSIERGGRSPYGYTF. The CDR3 DNA is TGTGCCACCAGTATAGAGCGGGGGGGGCGATCCCCCTATGGCTACACCTTC. This chain links TRBV15 with TRBJ1-2, with D possibly TRBD1 on 6 matching bases. The germline CDR1 and CDR2 sequences are LNHNV and YYDKDF (reference sequence). The CDR3 sequence is 17 residues long. Deletions cut 6 bases from V and 4 bases from J, with 24 bases between.

This chain joins TRBV4-3 and TRBJ1-1; 7 bases match TRBD1. The length of the CDR3 is 16 residues. Germline CDR1 is LGHNA and CDR2 is YSLEER. Trimming removed 3 bases from V and 0 bases from J; junction bases left unmatched: 7. Here the CDR3 reads CASSHPRQGLNTEAFF. The CDR3 DNA sequence: TGCGCCAGCAGCCACCCCCGACAGGGCTTGAACACTGAAGCTTTCTTT.

As for this clone: This specimen includes other DNA sequences encoding the same CDR3. The V and J genes are TRBV5-1 and TRBJ1-5, with TRBD1 as a possible D gene (6 bases). Germline V lookup: CDR1 SGHRS, CDR2 YFSETQ. Deletions cut 4 bases from V and 5 bases from J, with 10 bases between. This CDR3 is built from 13 residues. CDR3 nucleotides: TGCGCCAGCAGCCTGGACAGAGATCAGCCCCAGCATTTT. This gives the protein CASSLDRDQPQHF.

The chain uses TRBV9 and TRBJ2-7; TRBD2 might be the D (5 bases). V lost 3 bases, J lost 1 base, and 14 bases lay in between. CDR1 and CDR2 (germline): SGDLS, YYNGEE. This CDR3 is built from 15 residues. CDR3 protein: CASSGGPSGSYEQYF. The DNA for the CDR3 is TGTGCCAGCAGCGGAGGCCCCTCGGGGTCCTACGAGCAGTACTTC.

A single count supports this clone. This rearrangement joins TRBV7-8 to TRBJ2-1; 7 bases are a match to TRBD2. J lost 7 bases, V lost 5 bases, and 17 bases had no gene match. The CDR3 runs 17 residues. Germline lookup yields CDR1 SGHVS and CDR2 FQNEAQ. CDR3 in DNA: TGTGCCAGCAGCCCCTCGGGGCACTCAACGCGGGGGAATGAGCAGTTCTTC. This translates into CASSPSGHSTRGNEQFF.

Of note for this clone: One end of the junction does not line up with germline, which may come from a read error. The chain carries TRBV7-2 and TRBJ2-1, with D possibly matching TRBD2 (5 bases). The CDR3 extends over 13 amino acids. Germline lookup yields CDR1 SGHTA and CDR2 FQGNSA. Here the CDR3 reads CASSLAAYNEQFF. The CDR3 nucleotides read TGTGCCAGCAGCCTAGCTGCGTACAATGAGCAGTTCTTC.

The chain has TRBV7-2 and TRBJ1-5, with TRBD1 matching 10 bases. The CDR3 is made up of 14 amino acids. Germline CDR1 and CDR2: SGHTA and FQGNSA. The trim removed 5 bases at V and 5 bases at J, leaving 3 bases unmatched. The CDR3 region is CASSKDRGDQPQHF. CDR3 DNA: TGTGCCAGCAGCAAGGACAGGGGGGATCAGCCCCAGCATTTT.

This chain links TRBV19 with TRBJ2-7, with TRBD1 matching 8 bases. This CDR3 is 14 amino acids long. J lost 1 base, V lost 4 bases, and 3 bases had no gene match. Germline-derived CDR1 and CDR2 are LNHDA and SQIVND (reference sequence). CDR3 in amino acids: CASSKDRASYEQYV. CDR3 DNA: TGTGCCAGTAGTAAGGACAGGGCGTCCTACGAGCAGTACGTC.

This chain joins TRBV6-5 and TRBJ2-1, with D possibly matching TRBD2 (7 bases). The germline V gene encodes CDR1 MNHEY and CDR2 SVGAGI. Trimming left V 9 bases short and J 6 bases short, with 12 bases between. The CDR3 covers 12 residues. The CDR3 coding sequence is TGTGCCAGTAAGGGGGGGAGCAATGAGCAGTTCTTC. Encoded protein: CASKGGSNEQFF.

This rearrangement joins TRBV19 to TRBJ2-5, with a tentative D call TRBD1 (6 bases). The germline V and J ends were trimmed by 3 bases and 5 bases, with 16 bases remaining between them. Germline V gene sequence: CDR1 LNHDA, CDR2 SQIVND (reference sequence). This CDR3 has 15 amino acids. CDR3 in amino acids: CASSIRAQGTETQYF. CDR3 sequence (DNA): TGTGCCAGTAGTATTAGGGCACAGGGAACGGAGACCCAGTACTTC.

As regards this clone: The same CDR3 also results from other DNA sequences found in this sample. This sequence joins TRBV29-1 and TRBJ1-1; 7 positions agree with TRBD1. Unmatched junction bases numbered 2, after V lost 4 bases and J lost 0 bases. The germline CDR1 and CDR2 sequences are SQVTM and ANQGSEA. This CDR3 region has 13 residues. The CDR3 nucleotides are TGCAGCGTTGGCGGGACAGTGAACACTGAAGCTTTCTTT. Protein: CSVGGTVNTEAFF.

This rearrangement joins TRBV19 to TRBJ1-1; 8 bases agree with TRBD1. Per germline, CDR1 LNHDA and CDR2 SQIVND (reference sequence). Trimming took 5 bases from V and 4 from J; bases not matched to a gene: 9. The CDR3 contains 15 residues. The CDR3 nucleotides read TGTGCCAGTAGTTCTAGTACAGGGGGTGGCACTGAAGCTTTCTTT. Protein sequence: CASSSSTGGGTEAFF. Variable domain in full (rest from reference TRBV19 and TRBJ1-1): DGGITQSPKYLFRKEGQNVTLSCEQNLNHDAMYWYRQDPGQGLRLIYYSQIVNDFQKGDIAEGYSVSREKKESFPLTVTSAQKNPTAFYLCASSSSTGGGTEAFFGQGTRLTVV.

J is TRBJ1-1 and V is TRBV2; D remains ambiguous. CDR3 size: 14 residues. V was clipped by 9 bases and J by 4 bases, with 18 bases between them. Germline lookup yields CDR1 SNHLY and CDR2 FYNNEI. The CDR3 DNA follows: TGTGCCAGTCGGCTTACTCCCCGGGGCACTGAAGCTTTCTTT. Protein: CASRLTPRGTEAFF.

The rearrangement uses TRBV6-5 and TRBJ2-3; TRBD2 aligns across 7 bases. The V segment lost 2 bases and the J segment 2 bases; nucleotides outside the gene matches: 7. Germline V gene sequence: CDR1 MNHEY, CDR2 SVGAGI. This CDR3 is built from 16 residues. The chain's CDR3 is CASSYGRGRPTDTQYF. For the CDR3, the DNA is TGTGCCAGCAGTTACGGGCGGGGGAGGCCCACAGATACGCAGTATTTT.

There are a few counts of this clone. This rearrangement joins TRBV30 to TRBJ1-1; TRBD1 agrees at 7 bases. V was clipped by 8 bases and J by 1 base; unmatched bases: 7. This CDR3 has 13 residues. Germline V gene sequence: CDR1 GTSNPN, CDR2 SVGIG (reference sequence). CDR3 nucleotides: TGTGCCCAGGGGGGCGAGGGGAACACTGAAGCTTTCTTT. The encoded protein is CAQGGEGNTEAFF.

The chain has TRBV9 and TRBJ1-1, with a tentative D call TRBD1 (5 bases). Per germline, CDR1 SGDLS and CDR2 YYNGEE. V was trimmed by 2 bases and J by 0 bases, leaving 8 bases between them. The CDR3 spans 14 residues. The CDR3 spells CASSVGLLNTEAFF. The CDR3 DNA sequence: TGTGCCAGCAGCGTGGGACTCCTGAACACTGAAGCTTTCTTT.

The CDR3 nucleotides read TGTGCCAGCAGCTTAAAATTCGGGGGGGCAGTAAATGAGCAGTTCTTC. This encodes CASSLKFGGAVNEQFF. The rearrangement joins TRBV7-3 to TRBJ2-1; 8 bases align to TRBD2. The CDR3 totals 16 residues. CDR1 and CDR2 from the germline V gene are SGHTA and FQGTGA. J gave up 7 bases and V 1 base, and 9 bases lay outside the gene matches.

This sequence joins TRBV7-3 and TRBJ1-2; D ambiguous. The germline V gene encodes CDR1 SGHTA and CDR2 FQGTGA. With 2 bases removed from V and 4 bases from J, the gap between germline ends came to 14 bases. This CDR3 is built from 15 residues. CDR3 coding DNA: TGTGCCAGCAGCTTAGGGAGCTCGGTGGGCTATGGCTACACCTTC. Translated: CASSLGSSVGYGYTF.

The chain links TRBV30 to TRBJ2-3; D unclear. Trimming took off 3 bases at V and 5 bases at J, with 9 bases between the two ends. Germline V lookup: CDR1 GTSNPN, CDR2 SVGIG (reference sequence). This CDR3 is built from 12 residues. DNA of the CDR3: TGTGCCTGGAGCCTAAGGAGAGATACGCAGTATTTT. This translates into CAWSLRRDTQYF. The full variable domain, with the rest looked up from reference TRBV30 and TRBJ2-3, is SQTIHQWPATLVQPVGSPLSLECTVEGTSNPNLYWYRQAAGRGLQLLFYSVGIGQISSEVPQNLSASRPQDRQFILSSKKLLLSDSGFYLCAWSLRRDTQYFGPGTRLTVL.

The chain employs TRBV10-3 and TRBJ2-3; 10 positions match TRBD2. V was clipped by 5 bases and J by 5 bases; unmatched bases: 16. This CDR3 comprises 18 residues. The V gene's germline CDR1 is ENHRY and CDR2 SYGVKD. As DNA, the CDR3 is TGTGCCATCAGTCGTGAGGGACCGGTAGCGGGAGGTGGAGATACGCAGTATTTT. As protein: CAISREGPVAGGGDTQYF.

This chain joins TRBV20-1 and TRBJ1-2; D gene ambiguous. Germline V lookup: CDR1 DFQATT, CDR2 SNEGSKA (reference sequence). The ends were cut back, 6 bases at V and 8 bases at J, with 10 bases in the middle. This CDR3 region has 10 residues. CDR3 DNA: TGCAGTGCGTCGTCCGGGGGCTACACCTTC. This gives the protein CSASSGGYTF.

The chain uses TRBV27 and TRBJ1-1; D perhaps matches TRBD1 (6 bases). Between the trimmed V and J ends, which lost 3 bases and 1 base, there was a span of 9 bases. Germline V gives CDR1 MNHEY, CDR2 SMNVEV (reference sequence). The CDR3 has 14 amino acids. The CDR3 is CASSFDRRNTEAFF. The CDR3 nucleotides are TGTGCCAGCAGTTTCGACAGGAGGAACACTGAAGCTTTCTTT.

Only a few counts were recorded for this clone. The chain joins TRBV7-2 to TRBJ2-1; the D gene is possibly TRBD2 (6 bases). Germline loops: CDR1 SGHTA, CDR2 FQGNSA. CDR3 size: 14 residues. The V and J ends lost 5 bases and 4 bases respectively, with 12 bases between them. The CDR3 loop reads CASSPDGSYNEQFF. In DNA form, the CDR3 reads TGTGCCAGCAGCCCTGACGGGAGTTACAATGAGCAGTTCTTC.

The J gene is TRBJ1-1, the V gene TRBV16; D is ambiguous. Germline assignment: CDR1 KGHSY and CDR2 FQNENV. The CDR3 has 14 residues. V lost 7 bases, J lost 8 bases, and 20 bases lay in between. The CDR3 DNA reads as TGTGCCAGCACGAAAACGTTCATAGGCGGAGAAGCTTTCTTT. Protein: CASTKTFIGGEAFF.

V usage is TRBV19 and J usage is TRBJ2-7; TRBD1 agrees at 9 bases. Losses at the gene ends were 5 bases for V and 1 base for J; bases not matched to a gene: 12. Germline V CDR1 and CDR2: LNHDA, SQIVND (reference sequence). This CDR3 is built from 17 residues. The CDR3 bases are TGTGCCAGTAGTGATATTCCGGGACAGGGAGGGTCCTACGAGCAGTACTTC. This codes for CASSDIPGQGGSYEQYF. The complete variable domain, with remaining parts taken from reference TRBV19 and TRBJ2-7, reads DGGITQSPKYLFRKEGQNVTLSCEQNLNHDAMYWYRQDPGQGLRLIYYSQIVNDFQKGDIAEGYSVSREKKESFPLTVTSAQKNPTAFYLCASSDIPGQGGSYEQYFGPGTRLTVT.

This chain uses TRBV19 with TRBJ2-1, with 8 bases that match TRBD1. The CDR3 contains 15 residues. Losses at the gene ends were 3 bases for V and 9 bases for J; bases not matched to a gene: 10. Per germline, CDR1 LNHDA and CDR2 SQIVND (reference sequence). CDR3 sequence (DNA): TGTGCCAGTAGTATGGGTACAGGGGGTAATGGTGAGCAGTTCTTC. Its translation: CASSMGTGGNGEQFF.

The chain is built from TRBV4-2 and TRBJ2-1; maybe TRBD2 (6 bases). Germline CDR1 LGHNA, CDR2 YNFKEQ. V lost 0 bases to trimming and J lost 2 bases, with 11 bases between them. The CDR3 has 16 amino acids. The CDR3 is CASSQDFGGTYNEQFF. For the CDR3, the DNA is TGTGCCAGCAGCCAAGATTTCGGGGGAACCTACAATGAGCAGTTCTTC.

As for this clone: Additional DNA sequences in this sample encode the identical CDR3. This rearrangement joins TRBV5-6 to TRBJ2-2; D may be TRBD2 (6 bases). CDR1 and CDR2 (germline): SGHDT, YYEEEE. V dropped 5 bases and J dropped 5 bases, with 13 bases sitting between them. The length of the CDR3 is 14 residues. CDR3 protein: CASSSGLGTGELFF. The DNA of the CDR3 is TGTGCCAGCAGTTCGGGACTGGGGACCGGGGAGCTGTTTTTT.

This clone was seen more than once but under ten times. This chain connects TRBV25-1 to TRBJ1-4; possibly TRBD1 for D (6 bases). The CDR3 has 15 residues. Germline V CDR1 and CDR2: MGHDK, SYGVNS. V was cut by 3 bases and J by 10 bases, with 18 bases left in between. The CDR3 loop reads CASSDRTDGIGKLFF. CDR3 coding DNA: TGTGCCAGCAGTGACCGGACAGACGGGATTGGAAAACTGTTTTTT.